The 15 T cell receptor beta chains listed next were all sequenced from one sample in a study of blood T cell repertoires in COVID-19. Assay: immunoSEQ multiplex PCR; the TCRdb copy retains only in-frame clones and omits some. The table lists about 130,000 clones, around 70% of them singletons. Sequenced sample: peripheral blood. The receptors here all came from a man aged 80 or over with COVID-19, enrolled during active disease.

The chain joins TRBV19 to TRBJ2-7, with TRBD2 matching 14 bases. Germline V gene lookup returns CDR1 LNHDA and CDR2 SQIVND (reference sequence). The CDR3 has 16 amino acids. V trimming: 5 bases; J trimming: 2 bases; junction bases outside the gene matches: 5. The CDR3 is CASSGTSGSPAYEQYF. The CDR3 nucleotides read TGTGCCAGTAGTGGGACTAGCGGGAGCCCCGCCTACGAGCAGTACTTC.

The chain recombines TRBV6-2 or TRBV6-3 with TRBJ2-7; D not resolved. Germline-derived CDR1 and CDR2 are MNHEY and SVGEGT. CDR3 length: 11 residues. V lost 2 bases and J lost 12, with 11 bases in between. The CDR3 coding sequence is TGTGCCAGCAGTTACACCGGTCTTTGGTACTTC. Its translation is CASSYTGLWYF.

This chain uses TRBV6-5 with TRBJ1-1; a possible D gene is TRBD1 (6 bases). Germline V gene lookup returns CDR1 MNHEY and CDR2 SVGAGI. Trimming stripped 10 bases from V and 7 bases from J, with 19 bases between. The CDR3 spans 13 residues. The CDR3 here is CANVGTIQIEAFF. The CDR3 nucleotides are TGTGCCAACGTCGGGACAATTCAAATTGAAGCTTTCTTT.

The sample holds one count of this clone. This chain links TRBV5-4 with TRBJ2-1; D possibly corresponds to TRBD2 (6 bases). Trimming removed 3 bases at V and 9 bases at J, with 13 bases between. This CDR3 is 13 amino acids long. Germline V gene lookup returns CDR1 SGHNT and CDR2 YYREEE (reference sequence). The CDR3 nucleotides read TGTGCCAGCAGCTGGGACTCCCGAGGTGAGCAGTTCTTC. Its protein is CASSWDSRGEQFF.

The chain has TRBV6-5 and TRBJ1-3; D may be TRBD1 (6 bases). Per the germline V gene, CDR1 is MNHEY and CDR2 is SVGAGI. This CDR3 comprises 15 residues. V was trimmed by 5 bases and J by 0 bases, leaving 11 bases between them. The CDR3 sequence: CASSNGQHSGNTIYF. The CDR3 DNA reads TGTGCCAGCAGTAACGGACAGCACTCTGGAAACACCATATATTTT.

This chain links TRBV28 with TRBJ1-4, with 8 bases lining up with TRBD1. CDR3 length equals 15 residues. The trim removed 9 bases at V and 1 base at J, leaving 7 bases unmatched. Germline values: CDR1 MDHEN, CDR2 SYDVKM. The DNA of the CDR3 is TGTGCCAGTTCCAGGGGGCGGGGAACTAATGAAAAACTGTTTTTT. Encoded protein: CASSRGRGTNEKLFF.

This clone is a singleton in its sample. The chain links TRBV9 to TRBJ1-2, with TRBD1 matching over 7 bases. With V trimmed by 4 bases and J by 4 bases, 7 bases remained unmatched. The CDR3 contains 14 residues. Germline CDR1 SGDLS, CDR2 YYNGEE. CDR3 coding DNA: TGTGCCAGCAGCTTGACGGACAGGAGCTATGGCTACACCTTC. Translated, it gives CASSLTDRSYGYTF.

The V and J genes are TRBV11-3 and TRBJ2-3; TRBD2 aligns across 14 bases. Germline V gene lookup returns CDR1 SGHNT and CDR2 YENEEA. The CDR3 is made up of 17 amino acids. The V segment lost 5 bases and the J segment 1 base; nucleotides outside the gene matches: 5. The DNA of the CDR3 is TGTGCCAGCAGCCCGGGACTAGCGGGAGTTGGCACAGATACGCAGTATTTT. Its translation is CASSPGLAGVGTDTQYF.

CDR3 protein: CASSPAGTGSYEQYF. CDR3 sequence (DNA): TGTGCCAGTAGCCCCGCCGGGACAGGGTCCTACGAGCAGTACTTC. The chain links TRBV19 to TRBJ2-7, with 9 bases matching TRBD1. This CDR3 spans 15 amino acids. Germline V gene sequence: CDR1 LNHDA, CDR2 SQIVND (reference sequence). With V trimmed by 6 bases and J by 1 base, 7 bases remained unmatched. Variable domain in full (rest from reference TRBV19 and TRBJ2-7): DGGITQSPKYLFRKEGQNVTLSCEQNLNHDAMYWYRQDPGQGLRLIYYSQIVNDFQKGDIAEGYSVSREKKESFPLTVTSAQKNPTAFYLCASSPAGTGSYEQYFGPGTRLTVT.

This chain joins TRBV28 and TRBJ2-1; TRBD2 aligns across 12 bases. After removal of 7 bases from V and 8 bases from J, the junction contained 12 bases not matched to a gene. Looked up from germline, CDR1 is MDHEN and CDR2 is SYDVKM. This CDR3 region has 16 residues. The CDR3 loop is CASIKLAGGFVDEQFF. CDR3 coding DNA: TGTGCCAGCATCAAACTAGCGGGAGGTTTTGTCGATGAGCAGTTCTTC.

The V and J genes are TRBV11-2 and TRBJ2-5; D possibly corresponds to TRBD1 (5 bases). Trimming pared 2 bases from V and 2 bases from J, leaving 9 bases between. The germline V gene has CDR1 SGHAT and CDR2 FQNNGV. The CDR3 covers 14 residues. The CDR3 region is CASSLQGSQETQYF. For the CDR3, the DNA is TGTGCCAGCAGCTTACAGGGTTCGCAAGAGACCCAGTACTTC.

The V gene is TRBV5-5, the J gene TRBJ1-4; no clear D gene. Per the germline V gene, CDR1 is SGHKS and CDR2 is YYEKEE (reference sequence). With 7 bases removed from V and 8 bases from J, the gap between germline ends came to 12 bases. This CDR3 comprises 12 residues. As DNA, the CDR3 is TGTGCCAGCTCCCAGGAAGGAGAAAAACTGTTTTTT. Residues: CASSQEGEKLFF.

The CDR3 bases are TGTGCCAGTAGTATTCGAACAGGGGGCGTAAACACTGAAGCTTTCTTT. It specifies CASSIRTGGVNTEAFF. This rearrangement joins TRBV19 to TRBJ1-1; TRBD1 matches at 9 bases. Losses at the gene ends were 3 bases for V and 2 bases for J; bases not matched to a gene: 7. Germline V gene lookup returns CDR1 LNHDA and CDR2 SQIVND (reference sequence). The CDR3 totals 16 residues. Full variable domain (rest looked up from reference TRBV19 and TRBJ1-1): DGGITQSPKYLFRKEGQNVTLSCEQNLNHDAMYWYRQDPGQGLRLIYYSQIVNDFQKGDIAEGYSVSREKKESFPLTVTSAQKNPTAFYLCASSIRTGGVNTEAFFGQGTRLTVV.

The rearrangement links TRBV15 to TRBJ2-1; perhaps TRBD2 as D (6 bases). V was clipped by 5 bases and J by 3 bases, with 11 bases between them. Germline loops: CDR1 LNHNV, CDR2 YYDKDF (reference sequence). This CDR3 comprises 14 residues. This CDR3 reads CATSPRLDYNEQFF. CDR3 sequence (DNA): TGTGCCACCAGCCCTCGACTAGACTACAATGAGCAGTTCTTC.

The chain recombines TRBV2 with TRBJ2-7, with a possible D match to TRBD2 (6 bases). With 8 bases removed from V and 4 bases from J, the gap between germline ends came to 12 bases. Germline assignment: CDR1 SNHLY and CDR2 FYNNEI. The CDR3 loop spans 12 amino acids. The CDR3 sequence is CASRGAGYEQYF. Here the CDR3 DNA reads TGTGCCAGCCGCGGGGCCGGGTACGAGCAGTACTTC.